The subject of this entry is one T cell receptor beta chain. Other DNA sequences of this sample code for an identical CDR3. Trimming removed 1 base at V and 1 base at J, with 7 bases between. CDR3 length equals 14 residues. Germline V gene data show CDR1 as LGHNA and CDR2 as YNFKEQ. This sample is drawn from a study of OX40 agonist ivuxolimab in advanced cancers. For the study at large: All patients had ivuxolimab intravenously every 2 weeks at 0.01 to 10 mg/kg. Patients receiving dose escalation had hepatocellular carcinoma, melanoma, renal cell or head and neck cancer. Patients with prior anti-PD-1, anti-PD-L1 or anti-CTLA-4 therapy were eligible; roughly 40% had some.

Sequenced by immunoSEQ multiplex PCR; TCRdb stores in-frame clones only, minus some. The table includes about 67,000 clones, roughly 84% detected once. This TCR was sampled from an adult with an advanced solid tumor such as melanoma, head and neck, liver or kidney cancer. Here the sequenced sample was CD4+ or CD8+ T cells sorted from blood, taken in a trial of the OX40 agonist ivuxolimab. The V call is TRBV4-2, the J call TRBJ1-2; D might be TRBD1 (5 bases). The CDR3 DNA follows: TGTGCCAGCAGCCAAGTGGGGGATAACTATGGCTACACCTTC. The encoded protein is CASSQVGDNYGYTF.